These T cell receptor beta chains were read from a single sample in a study of long-term antiretroviral therapy in people with HIV. The assay was immunoSEQ multiplex PCR, and TCRdb's table has in-frame clones only and misses some. The sample has about 28,000 clones; roughly 87% are singletons. This sample comprised unsorted PBMCs, obtained 2 years after starting antiretroviral therapy. Source of these receptors: a man aged 50 to 60 with HIV. The CDR3 runs from the conserved cysteine through the conserved F or W. Fields, in order: J gene, V gene, D gene, CDR3 DNA, CDR3 protein. A D gene is named only where the DNA matches it firmly.

TRBJ2-4,TRBV7-2,NA,TGTGCCAGCAGCTTAGACATAGCCAAAAACATTCAGTACTTC,CASSLDIAKNIQYF
TRBJ2-7,TRBV28,TRBD2,TGTGCCAGCAGTCTCCGGGGAGGGACCTACGAGCAGTACTTC,CASSLRGGTYEQYF
TRBJ2-2,TRBV6-5,TRBD1,TGTGCCAGCCGGACAGGGGGCGCGACCGGGGAGCTGTTTTTT,CASRTGGATGELFF
TRBJ1-2,TRBV7-2,NA,TGTGCCAGCAGTTACTCCCGGGACCTCTATGGCTACACCTTC,CASSYSRDLYGYTF
TRBJ1-3,TRBV2,NA,TGTGCCAGCAGTGGGGCAGCCAACTCTGGAAACACCATATATTTT,CASSGAANSGNTIYF
TRBJ2-7,TRBV4-3,TRBD1,TGCGCCAGCAGCCAAGAGACAGGGGGCCCCTACGAGCAGTACTTC,CASSQETGGPYEQYF
TRBJ2-1,TRBV7-2,TRBD2,TGTGCCAGCAGCCGCTCGAGGGCGGGAGGTCTTTTGGGGGAGCAGTTCTTC,CASSRSRAGGLLGEQFF
TRBJ1-5,TRBV2,NA,TGTGCCAGCAGTGAATCGGTAGGGGATCAGCCCCAGCATTTT,CASSESVGDQPQHF
TRBJ2-2,TRBV10-3,TRBD1,TGTGCCATCAGTCAGGGGGAATACACCGGGGAGCTGTTTTTT,CAISQGEYTGELFF
TRBJ1-6,TRBV4-3,NA,TGCGCCAGCAGCCAAGGGGCCGTGGATCGTAATTCACCCCTCCACTTT,CASSQGAVDRNSPLHF
TRBJ1-2,TRBV6-5,NA,TGTGCCAGCAGTAACCACTATGGCTACACCTTC,CASSNHYGYTF
TRBJ2-6,TRBV18,NA,TGTGCCAGCTCACGGGGGGACCGCGCTTTAAGTAGGGCCAACGTCCTGACTTTC,CASSRGDRALSRANVLTF
TRBJ1-1,TRBV7-9,NA,TGTGCCAGCAGCTTGGGTTATAAATTGACTGAAGCTTTCTTT,CASSLGYKLTEAFF
TRBJ2-3,TRBV9,TRBD1,TGTGCCAGCAGCCCTGGGACAGGGAGGGCAGATACGCAGTATTTT,CASSPGTGRADTQYF
TRBJ1-6,TRBV21-1,NA,TGTGCCAGCAGCAAAGACGAGGGCAGATCGAGCTCCTATAATTCACCCCTCCACTTT,CASSKDEGRSSSYNSPLHF
TRBJ2-7,TRBV7-3,NA,TGTGCCAGCAGCTTAAGAGCAGGGATGGGCGAGCAGTACTTC,CASSLRAGMGEQYF
TRBJ2-7,TRBV11-2,NA,TGTGCCAGCAGCTTAGGTGTCACCTCCTACGAGCAGTACTTC,CASSLGVTSYEQYF
TRBJ2-2,TRBV9,NA,TGTGCCAGCAGCGTAGGATTTACGAACACCGGGGAGCTGTTTTTT,CASSVGFTNTGELFF
TRBJ2-2,TRBV7-2,NA,TGTGCCAGCAGACAGGCGAACACCGGGGAGCTGTTTTTT,CASRQANTGELFF
TRBJ2-5,TRBV11-2,NA,TGTGCCAGCAGCTTACTTACAGGGAGGGAAGAGACCCAGTACTTC,CASSLLTGREETQYF
TRBJ1-1,TRBV2,NA,TGTGCCAGCAGTGTGCGTGGGTTAGACACTGAAGCTTTCTTT,CASSVRGLDTEAFF
TRBJ1-2,TRBV25-1,NA,TGTGCCAGCAGCGCCGGACTGATCTATGGCTACACCTTC,CASSAGLIYGYTF
TRBJ2-3,TRBV15,NA,TGTGCCACCAGCGGTGGGATCGCAGATACGCAGTATTTT,CATSGGIADTQYF
TRBJ1-2,TRBV2,TRBD1,TGTGCCAGCAGTGAATCTTGGACAGGGGTCTCCGCGGCGGGCTACACCTTC,CASSESWTGVSAAGYTF
TRBJ2-5,TRBV16,TRBD1,TGTGCCAGCAGCCACCGCCCGGGACAGGGACAAGAGACCCAGTACTTC,CASSHRPGQGQETQYF
TRBJ2-1,TRBV7-2,NA,TGTGCCAGCAGCCAGGACGTTGAGCAGTTCTTC,CASSQDVEQFF
TRBJ1-4,TRBV6-5,NA,TGTGCCAGCAGTTATAGGGGGGCAGACGGTGAAAAACTGTTTTTT,CASSYRGADGEKLFF
TRBJ1-2,TRBV28,NA,TGTGCCAGCAGGGGCCTTGGGGTATACTATGGCTACACCTTC,CASRGLGVYYGYTF
TRBJ2-5,TRBV7-2,TRBD2,TGTGCCAGCAGCCCCCACATGGCGGGAGAAGGGGAAGAGACCCAGTACTTC,CASSPHMAGEGEETQYF
TRBJ1-1,TRBV5-1,NA,TGCGCCAGCAGCGGTGAGGGTGGTACTGAAGCTTTCTTT,CASSGEGGTEAFF